Below, 3 T cell receptor beta chains from the same sample are listed, as sequenced in a study of T cells expressing NK-cell markers. TCRdb re-called the 5' RACE reads; one entry per CDR3 protein, DNA not given. The table gives more than 400,000 distinct CDR3 sequences; the top ten clones make up 7.3% of it. Sample: blood T cells: a sorted CD56 or NKG2C T cell subset, CD4+ or CD8+ T cells, or bulk PBMC T cells (not recorded which). These receptors were taken from a woman between 18 and 69 years old in good health.

The chain uses TRBV28 and TRBJ2-5; TCRdb's D call, TRBD1, is unchecked because there is no DNA. Looked up from germline, CDR1 is MDHEN and CDR2 is SYDVKM. This CDR3 contains 14 residues. The CDR3 region is CASSPTGDWKTQYF.

This sequence joins TRBV5-1 and TRBJ1-1; lacking DNA, the TRBD1 call made by TCRdb goes unchecked. This CDR3 contains 16 residues. Germline V gene data show CDR1 as SGHRS and CDR2 as YFSETQ. The CDR3 here is CASSLVPGGPNTEAFF.

J is TRBJ2-1 and V is TRBV12-3 or TRBV12-4; TCRdb's D call, TRBD2, is unchecked because there is no DNA. The CDR3 runs 17 residues. The CDR3 is CASSSSSRGQVGGEQFF.